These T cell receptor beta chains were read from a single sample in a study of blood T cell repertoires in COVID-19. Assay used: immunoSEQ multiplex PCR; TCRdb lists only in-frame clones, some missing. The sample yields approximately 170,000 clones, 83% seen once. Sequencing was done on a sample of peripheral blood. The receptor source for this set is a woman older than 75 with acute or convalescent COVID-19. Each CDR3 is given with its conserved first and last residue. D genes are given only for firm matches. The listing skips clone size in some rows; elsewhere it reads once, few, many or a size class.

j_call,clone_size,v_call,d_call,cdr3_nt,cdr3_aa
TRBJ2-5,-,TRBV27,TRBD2,TGTGCCAGCAAAACTAGCGGGGGGTACCAAGAGACCCAGTACTTC,CASKTSGGYQETQYF
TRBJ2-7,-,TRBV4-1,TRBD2,TGCGCCAGCAGCCAAGAGGCGGGAGAGTTTTACGAGCAGTACTTC,CASSQEAGEFYEQYF
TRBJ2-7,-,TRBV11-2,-,TGTGCCAGCAGCTTAGCATCCACCTACGAGCAGTACTTC,CASSLASTYEQYF
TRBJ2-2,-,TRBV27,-,TGTGCCAGCAGTTTATCGCGCGGCGGGGCGAACACCGGGGAGCTGTTTTTT,CASSLSRGGANTGELFF
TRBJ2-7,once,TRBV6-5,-,TGTGCCAGCAGTCCCGCGGGACAGCCCTACGAGCAGTACTTC,CASSPAGQPYEQYF
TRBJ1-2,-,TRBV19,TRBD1,TGTGCCAGTAGCAGAAACCACAGGGGGAACTATGGCTACACCTTC,CASSRNHRGNYGYTF
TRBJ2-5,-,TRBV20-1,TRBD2,TGCAGTGCTAGTGGACTAGCGGGAGGGCCCCAAGAGACCCAGTACTTC,CSASGLAGGPQETQYF
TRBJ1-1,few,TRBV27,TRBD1,TGTGCCAGCAGTAAACGGGACAGAAAGAACACTGAAGCTTTCTTT,CASSKRDRKNTEAFF
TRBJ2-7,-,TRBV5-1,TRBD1,TGCGCCAGCAGCCTAGGGGACAGTACCTACGAGCAGTACTTC,CASSLGDSTYEQYF
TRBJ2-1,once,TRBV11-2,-,TGTGCCAGCAGCTCTACGAATGTTGGAGTTGAGCAGTTCTTC,CASSSTNVGVEQFF
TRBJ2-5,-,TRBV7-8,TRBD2,TGTGCCAGCAGCTTTGGGATTAGCGGGGGAGAGACCCAGTACTTC,CASSFGISGGETQYF
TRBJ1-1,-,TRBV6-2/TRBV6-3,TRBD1,TGTGCCAGCAGTTACTCAGCGTCGACAGGGGCTAAAACTTTCTTT,CASSYSASTGAKTFF
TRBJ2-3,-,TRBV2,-,TGTGCCAGCAGCCTTAGCGGTTCTAGCACAGATACGCAGTATTTT,CASSLSGSSTDTQYF
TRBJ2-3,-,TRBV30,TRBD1,TGTGCCTGGCAGGGGGCTAGGTTTGATACGCAGTATTTT,CAWQGARFDTQYF
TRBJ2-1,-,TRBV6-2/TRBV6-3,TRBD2,TGTGCCAGCAGTTACTCAGTAGCGGGGCCTTACAATGAGCAGTTCTTC,CASSYSVAGPYNEQFF
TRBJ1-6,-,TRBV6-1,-,TGTGCCAGCAGTGGCCTAGTATACCCTACGAGCTCCTATAATTCACCCCTCCACTTT,CASSGLVYPTSSYNSPLHF
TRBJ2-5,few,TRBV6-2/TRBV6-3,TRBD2,TGTGCCAGCAGCCGAAGGGCTAGCGGGAGGGCATCGGAGACCCAGTACTTC,CASSRRASGRASETQYF
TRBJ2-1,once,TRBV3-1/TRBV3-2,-,TGTGCCAGCAGCGGCGGGGAAGCCTCCACCAATGAGCAGTTCTTC,CASSGGEASTNEQFF
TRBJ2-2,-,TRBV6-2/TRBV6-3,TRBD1,TGTGCCAGCAGTTACGGAGGGACAGGGGCGAACACCGGGGAGCTGTTTTTT,CASSYGGTGANTGELFF
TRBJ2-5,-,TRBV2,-,TGTGCCAGCAGTGAAGCGGAGGAGGAGACCCAGTACTTC,CASSEAEEETQYF
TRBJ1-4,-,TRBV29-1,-,TGCAGCGTGGGGGGGACGGGGGCAACTAATGAAAAACTGTTTTTT,CSVGGTGATNEKLFF
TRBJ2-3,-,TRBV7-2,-,TGTGCCAGCAGCCCAGGAACAGGTGGAACAGATACGCAGTATTTT,CASSPGTGGTDTQYF
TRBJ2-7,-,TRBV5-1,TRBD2,TGCGCCAGCAGCCGCGGGAGGGACGAGCAGTACTTC,CASSRGRDEQYF
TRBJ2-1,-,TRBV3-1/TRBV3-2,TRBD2,TGTGCCAGCAGCCAAGGACTAGCGGGAGGGCTTTCGAATGAGCAGTTCTTC,CASSQGLAGGLSNEQFF
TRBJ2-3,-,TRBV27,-,TGTGCCAGCAGTTTAGGGGGGGCGGATGGAACAGATACGCAGTATTTT,CASSLGGADGTDTQYF
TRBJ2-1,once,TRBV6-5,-,TGTGCCAGCAGTTACCCCAAAGGGCAGGGGCGGCGTGAGCAGTTCTTC,CASSYPKGQGRREQFF
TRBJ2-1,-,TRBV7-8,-,TGTGCCAGCAGCTTAGCCCTGGGACAAATTTTCAATGAGCAGTTCTTC,CASSLALGQIFNEQFF
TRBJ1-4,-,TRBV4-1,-,TGCGCCAGCAGCCAGAACCACGGGGTAACTAATGAAAAACTGTTTTTT,CASSQNHGVTNEKLFF
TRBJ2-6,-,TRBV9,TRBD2,TGTGCCAGCAGCGTAGCTGCTAGCGGGGCAATCTCTGGGGCCAACGTCCTGACTTTC,CASSVAASGAISGANVLTF
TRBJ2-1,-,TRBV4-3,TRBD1,TGCGCCAGCAGCCAAGAATGGGGGACAGGGGGCAATGAGCAGTTCTTC,CASSQEWGTGGNEQFF
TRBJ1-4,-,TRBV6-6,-,TGTGCCAGCAGTTACTCGCGGGGATCGGGTGAAAAACTGTTTTTT,CASSYSRGSGEKLFF
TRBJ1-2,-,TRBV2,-,TGTGCCAGCACTGAAACCCGAACTGCGGGCTATGGCTACACCTTC,CASTETRTAGYGYTF
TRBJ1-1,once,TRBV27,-,TGTGCCAGCCGGGGGGTCCTGAACACTGAAGCTTTCTTT,CASRGVLNTEAFF
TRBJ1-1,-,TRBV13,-,TGTGCCAGCAGCCTCCGGGTAATGGGCACTGAAGCTTTCTTT,CASSLRVMGTEAFF
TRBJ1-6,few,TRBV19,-,TGTGCCAGTAGTACCGACCGGGGGAGTAATTCACCCCTCCACTTT,CASSTDRGSNSPLHF
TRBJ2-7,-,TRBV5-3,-,TGTGCCAGAAGCTTGGTGGGCAACACGTCCTACGAGCAGTACTTC,CARSLVGNTSYEQYF
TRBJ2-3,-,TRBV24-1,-,TGTGCCACCAGTGATCCCGGGGTAGATACGCAGTATTTT,CATSDPGVDTQYF
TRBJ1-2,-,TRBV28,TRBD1,TGTGCCAGCACACCACAGGGGGGTGGCTACACCTTC,CASTPQGGGYTF
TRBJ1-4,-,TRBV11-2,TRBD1,TGTGCCAGCAGCTCTAGACAGGGCACTAATGAAAAACTGTTTTTT,CASSSRQGTNEKLFF
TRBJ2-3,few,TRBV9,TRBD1,TGTGCCAGCAGCGCGACCGGGACAGAATCAGATACGCAGTATTTT,CASSATGTESDTQYF
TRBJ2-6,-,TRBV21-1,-,TGTGCCAGCAGCACGGCGGAAGCCGGGGCCAACGTCCTGACTTTC,CASSTAEAGANVLTF
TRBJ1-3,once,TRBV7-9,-,TGTGCCAGCTCACGGGCGGGGCATGGAAACACCATATATTTT,CASSRAGHGNTIYF
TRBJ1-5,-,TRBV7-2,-,TGTGCCAGCAGCTTAGCGCTGGCCAGCAATCAGCCCCAGCATTTT,CASSLALASNQPQHF
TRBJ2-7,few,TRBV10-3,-,TGTGCCATCAGTGACACCTACGAGCAGTACTTC,CAISDTYEQYF
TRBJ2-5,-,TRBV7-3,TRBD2,TGTGCCAGCAGCTTAACGGGTGGGGCGGGGGAAGAGACCCAGTACTTC,CASSLTGGAGEETQYF
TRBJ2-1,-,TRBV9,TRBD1,TGTGCCAGCAGCGAACGGGACAGGGGGCTAAAAGGGAATGAGCAGTTCTTC,CASSERDRGLKGNEQFF
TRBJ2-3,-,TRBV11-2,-,TGTGCCAGCAGCCCTGGACAGAGCACAGATACGCAGTATTTT,CASSPGQSTDTQYF
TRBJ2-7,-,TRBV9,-,TGTGCCAGCAGCGTGGGACACATCGAGAGCTCCTACGAGCAGTACTTC,CASSVGHIESSYEQYF
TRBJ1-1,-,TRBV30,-,TGTGCCTGGGTACGGGTTACAGGTACTGAAGCTTTCTTT,CAWVRVTGTEAFF
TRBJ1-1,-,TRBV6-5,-,TGTGCCAGCAGTCGGTCCCTGAGGCCTGAAGCTTTCTTT,CASSRSLRPEAFF
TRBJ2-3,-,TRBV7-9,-,TGTGCCAGCAGCCCCCGGGGAGGGGGAGTAGATACGCAGTATTTT,CASSPRGGGVDTQYF
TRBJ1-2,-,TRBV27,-,TGTGCCAGCAGTTTATTCGGGCAGGGGACCTATGGCTACACCTTC,CASSLFGQGTYGYTF
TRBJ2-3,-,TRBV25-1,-,TGTGCCAGCAGTGAATATTCGGGGGTGGACACAGATACGCAGTATTTT,CASSEYSGVDTDTQYF
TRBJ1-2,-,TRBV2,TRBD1,TGTGCCAGCAGCCGGGACAGGGACTATGGCTACACCTTC,CASSRDRDYGYTF
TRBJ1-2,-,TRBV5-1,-,TGCGCCAGCAGCCGAGACGGGACTCTGGGCTACACCTTC,CASSRDGTLGYTF